Shown below are 17 T cell receptor beta chains from a single sample sequenced in a study of T cells after posttransplantation cyclophosphamide. Busulfan-fludarabine conditioning, marrow transplant, and cyclophosphamide on days +3 and +4 were administered. Only in-frame clones appear in the TCRdb table, and some are missing; sequencing was by immunoSEQ multiplex PCR. The table shows just under 20,000 clones, with 87% occurring only once. The specimen comprised PBMCs, sampled after allogeneic stem cell transplant with posttransplant cyclophosphamide. These receptors all come from a female patient in her 40s who received an allogeneic stem cell transplant from a related donor, was CMV-positive, and had no GVHD. Part of the T cells may come from the graft donor.

The rearrangement uses TRBV29-1 and TRBJ2-7; tentatively, D is TRBD2 (5 bases). This CDR3 has 13 residues. CDR1 SQVTM and CDR2 ANQGSEA come from the germline V gene. V was shortened by 2 bases and J by 5 bases, with 13 bases between the two germline ends. The CDR3 DNA reads TGCAGCGTTGAAAAGTCCGGGGTCCACGAGCAGTACTTC. Encoded protein: CSVEKSGVHEQYF.

This chain links TRBV28 with TRBJ2-7; 10 nucleotides agree with TRBD1. The ends lost 6 bases at V and 0 bases at J; junction bases unmatched: 8. Germline CDR1 and CDR2: MDHEN and SYDVKM. The CDR3 is made up of 16 amino acids. The CDR3 DNA follows: TGTGCCAGCAGATATACACGACAGGGGGCCTCCTACGAGCAGTACTTC. This codes for CASRYTRQGASYEQYF.

Here the CDR3 reads CSAEYGNQPQHF. DNA for the CDR3: TGCAGCGCCGAGTACGGCAATCAGCCCCAGCATTTT. The chain combines TRBV29-1 with TRBJ1-5, with D hard to call. Trimming stripped 7 bases from V and 2 bases from J, with 9 bases between. CDR1 is SQVTM and CDR2 is ANQGSEA in the germline V gene. This CDR3 is 12 amino acids long.

This chain connects TRBV7-3 to TRBJ2-5, with a possible D match to TRBD2 (6 bases). CDR1 is SGHTA and CDR2 is FQGTGA in the germline V gene. This CDR3 region has 17 residues. Trimming pared 1 base from V and 3 bases from J, leaving 18 bases between. CDR3 region: CASSLRGGGGEEETQYF. CDR3 DNA sequence: TGTGCCAGCAGCTTAAGAGGCGGCGGAGGGGAGGAAGAGACCCAGTACTTC.

CDR3 protein: CASSLRTGLGEKLFF. DNA of the CDR3: TGTGCCAGCAGCTTACGGACAGGGCTAGGTGAAAAACTGTTTTTT. V usage is TRBV7-9 and J usage is TRBJ1-4, with 8 nucleotides matching TRBD1. In germline, CDR1 is SEHNR, CDR2 FQNEAQ (reference sequence). The CDR3 length is 15 residues. Trimming took 2 bases from V and 7 from J; bases not matched to a gene: 6.

This clone was recorded once. This chain connects TRBV11-3 to TRBJ2-1; 11 bases agree with TRBD2. V lost 6 bases to trimming and J lost 8 bases; unmatched junction nucleotides: 9. Germline lookup yields CDR1 SGHNT and CDR2 YENEEA. The CDR3 runs to 15 residues. CDR3 nucleotides: TGTGCCAGCAGTTCCACTAGCGGGAGATTTTATGAGCAGTTCTTC. Encoded protein: CASSSTSGRFYEQFF. Full variable domain (rest looked up from reference TRBV11-3 and TRBJ2-1): EAGVVQSPRYKIIEKKQPVAFWCNPISGHNTLYWYLQNLGQGPELLIRYENEEAVDDSQLPKDRFSAERLKGVDSTLKIQPAELGDSAVYLCASSSTSGRFYEQFFGPGTRLTVL.

This sequence joins TRBV10-2 and TRBJ1-4; a possible D gene is TRBD1 (5 bases). Trimming took off 0 bases at V and 6 bases at J, with 14 bases between the two ends. CDR3 size: 16 residues. CDR1 is WSHSY and CDR2 is SAAADI in the germline V gene. CDR3 region: CASSESLGHSYEKLFF. The CDR3 DNA reads as TGCGCCAGCAGTGAGTCCCTTGGACACAGCTATGAAAAACTGTTTTTT.

For this clone: The sample contains more than one DNA sequence encoding this CDR3. The rearrangement joins TRBV4-1 to TRBJ2-1; D is undetermined. Per the germline V gene, CDR1 is MGHRA and CDR2 is YSYEKL. V was pared by 1 base and J by 4 bases, with 14 bases between. This CDR3 is 16 amino acids long. The CDR3 loop reads CASSQVDLFVYNEQFF. The CDR3 nucleotides are TGCGCCAGCAGCCAAGTCGACTTATTCGTATACAATGAGCAGTTCTTC.

J is TRBJ2-1 and V is TRBV7-3; TRBD1 aligns across 8 bases. This CDR3 spans 13 amino acids. CDR1 SGHTA and CDR2 FQGTGA come from the germline V gene. With 2 bases clipped from V and 10 bases from J, the junction kept 4 bases outside the gene matches. The CDR3 reads CASSLGQGREQFF. CDR3 in DNA: TGTGCCAGCAGCTTAGGACAGGGTCGGGAGCAGTTCTTC.

The chain is built from TRBV28 and TRBJ2-7; 8 nucleotides line up with TRBD1. Germline lookup yields CDR1 MDHEN and CDR2 SYDVKM. This CDR3 region has 13 residues. With V trimmed by 5 bases and J by 7 bases, 7 bases remained unmatched. CDR3 protein: CASSPQGAREQYF. For the CDR3, the DNA is TGTGCCAGCAGTCCTCAGGGGGCGCGGGAGCAGTACTTC.

V is TRBV7-9 and J is TRBJ2-2; D might be TRBD2 (6 bases). Between the trimmed V and J ends, which lost 2 bases and 1 base, there was a span of 14 bases. CDR3 length: 17 amino acids. The germline CDR1 and CDR2 sequences are SEHNR and FQNEAQ (reference sequence). The CDR3 nucleotides are TGTGCCAGCAGCTTAACCCCTAGCGTTAGGAACACCGGGGAGCTGTTTTTT. Its translation is CASSLTPSVRNTGELFF.

Concerning this clone: A junction end diverges from the germline sequence, so it may reflect a read error. The rearrangement uses TRBV6-1 and TRBJ2-1; a possible D gene is TRBD2 (6 bases). The germline gives CDR1 MNHNS, CDR2 SASEGT. The CDR3 length is 14 residues. The CDR3 protein is CASIAWRGYDEQFF. CDR3 sequence (DNA): TGTGCCAGCATAGCGTGGAGGGGCTACGATGAGCAGTTCTTC.

The chain joins TRBV5-6 to TRBJ2-4; D is possibly TRBD1 (6 bases). CDR1 is SGHDT, CDR2 YYEEEE, per germline. Trimming took 0 bases from V and 3 from J, leaving 19 bases between them. The CDR3 runs to 18 residues. Written as DNA, the CDR3 is TGTGCCAGCAGCTTGGCAGGCGGCAGGGGATTCATCAAAAACATTCAGTACTTC. Its translation: CASSLAGGRGFIKNIQYF.

V is TRBV5-1 and J is TRBJ1-1, with 7 nucleotides matching TRBD1. This CDR3 has 17 amino acids. V was clipped by 0 bases and J by 1 base; unmatched bases: 9. Germline-derived CDR1 and CDR2 are SGHRS and YFSETQ. In nucleotides, the CDR3 is TGCGCCAGCAGCTTGGAGTTTAGGGGGCTGAGGAACACTGAAGCTTTCTTT. Its translation: CASSLEFRGLRNTEAFF.

The CDR3 DNA reads TGTGCCAGCTCACCTCAAGACTCCAATGAGCAGTTCTTC. This gives the protein CASSPQDSNEQFF. The gene calls are TRBV18 and TRBJ2-1; D remains ambiguous. V was clipped by 3 bases and J by 6 bases, with 9 bases between them. Germline loops: CDR1 KGHSH, CDR2 LQKENI. There are 13 residues in the CDR3.

The rearrangement joins TRBV28 to TRBJ1-1, with TRBD1 identical over 10 bases. This CDR3 has 15 amino acids. CDR1 MDHEN and CDR2 SYDVKM come from the germline V gene. Germline trimming cut 1 base from V and 6 bases from J; bases unmatched to any gene: 5. CDR3 sequence (DNA): TGTGCCAGCAGTTTATCGACAGGGGGCGCGGCTGAAGCTTTCTTT. This encodes CASSLSTGGAAEAFF.

V usage is TRBV5-8 and J usage is TRBJ1-1; TRBD1 might be the D (5 bases). This CDR3 contains 17 residues. Per the germline V gene, CDR1 is SGHTS and CDR2 is YDEGEE. Trimming left V 0 bases short and J 2 bases short, with 17 bases between. The CDR3, as DNA: TGTGCCAGCAGCTTGGTGGTCAGGGCATCCCTAAACACTGAAGCTTTCTTT. Amino acids: CASSLVVRASLNTEAFF.